The present TCR beta chain was sequenced within a study of T cell responses to AZD1222 COVID-19 vaccine. Broader study findings: Seropositivity was recorded at baseline in only 5 or 6 AZD1222 recipients. Regions 160-218 and 743-854 held dominance among vaccine-associated CD4 TCRs, which spanned spike.

TCRdb's table, derived via immunoSEQ multiplex PCR, lists solely in-frame clones and lacks some. The sample lists about 59,000 clones; around 83% were seen once. Concerning this clone itself: The antigen remains unidentified.

Trimming took off 1 base at V and 10 bases at J, with 24 bases between the two ends. Germline-derived CDR1 and CDR2 are SGHRS and YFSETQ. The CDR3 spans 17 residues. The sequences come from peripheral blood, collected on day 0 of AZD1222 vaccination. The receptor was isolated from an adult in good health. V is TRBV5-1 and J is TRBJ2-1; D is possibly TRBD1 (6 bases). The CDR3 reads CASSLSDRRGHPMEQFF. CDR3 DNA sequence: TGCGCCAGCAGCTTGTCGGACAGACGGGGTCATCCGATGGAGCAGTTCTTC.